Presented here are 32 T cell receptor beta chains from one specimen sequenced in a study of T cell changes during pregnancy in multiple sclerosis (dated by TCRdb to between 2019 and 2020). Library prep was done by the immunoSEQ multiplex PCR assay. The clones in this table, taken by TCRdb from immuneACCESS, are in-frame only. Not every clone is retained; where verified, under half of the shortfall comes from an unresolved V gene, and the cause of the rest is unknown. The sample yields roughly 100,000 clones; around 91% were counted once. The ten largest account for 0.8% to 1% of the sample. The sample consisted of peripheral blood, taken after pregnancy. The source of these receptors is a female donor with multiple sclerosis, enrolled in a pregnancy study.

This clone is a singleton in its sample. This sequence joins TRBV2 and TRBJ1-2, with 8 bases fitting TRBD1. Germline V lookup: CDR1 SNHLY, CDR2 FYNNEI. With V trimmed by 7 bases and J by 8 bases, 15 bases remained unmatched. This CDR3 is built from 15 residues. Written as DNA, the CDR3 is TGTGCCAGCATCTTGTCCGGACAGGGCTCAAGAGGCTACACCTTC. Translating gives CASILSGQGSRGYTF.

As DNA, the CDR3 is TGTGCCAGCAGCCCTGACAGGGGTCCCGAGTTGGCCCAGCATTTT. Protein product: CASSPDRGPELAQHF. The chain uses TRBV7-9 and TRBJ1-5, with 8 nucleotides matching TRBD1. CDR1 and CDR2 (germline): SEHNR, FQNEAQ (reference sequence). The CDR3 consists of 15 residues. V lost 5 bases and J lost 11; bases outside the gene matches: 14. The entire variable domain, with the rest obtained from reference TRBV7-9 and TRBJ1-5, is as follows: DTGVSQNPRHKITKRGQNVTFRCDPISEHNRLYWYRQTLGQGPEFLTYFQNEAQLEKSRLLSDRFSAERPKGSFSTLEIQRTEQGDSAMYLCASSPDRGPELAQHFGDGTRLSIL.

The chain uses TRBV7-3 and TRBJ1-2, with D perhaps matching TRBD1 (6 bases). V was pared by 5 bases and J by 4 bases, with 20 bases between. The CDR3 is 16 amino acids. The germline gives CDR1 SGHTA, CDR2 FQGTGA. Written as DNA, the CDR3 is TGTGCCAGCAGCCTCCGTCCCGGACAGTCTCTCTATGGCTACACCTTC. Amino acids: CASSLRPGQSLYGYTF.

V usage is TRBV10-2 and J usage is TRBJ2-7; D is unclear. Trimming pared 5 bases from V and 4 bases from J, leaving 6 bases between. This CDR3 has 11 amino acids. Germline loops: CDR1 WSHSY, CDR2 SAAADI. The chain's CDR3 is CASSQAYEQYF. DNA for the CDR3: TGCGCCAGCAGTCAGGCTTACGAGCAGTACTTC.

The V gene is TRBV7-9, the J gene TRBJ2-1, with 9 bases matching TRBD1. Germline V gives CDR1 SEHNR, CDR2 FQNEAQ (reference sequence). The trim removed 5 bases at V and 13 bases at J, leaving 18 bases unmatched. CDR3 length: 16 residues. CDR3 amino acids: CASSPTGTGTRRGQFF. CDR3 DNA: TGTGCCAGCAGCCCGACCGGGACAGGGACGCGGCGGGGTCAGTTCTTC.

The chain employs TRBV4-3 and TRBJ1-2, with a tentative D call TRBD1 (6 bases). Germline CDR1 LGHNA, CDR2 YSLEER. The CDR3 covers 16 residues. The V gene lost 6 bases and the J gene lost 7 bases, with 24 bases spanning the gap. This chain's CDR3 is CASSLGHWIVAGGYTF. The DNA for the CDR3 is TGCGCCAGCAGTCTGGGACATTGGATAGTAGCGGGTGGCTACACCTTC.

The CDR3 DNA sequence: TGTGCCAGTAGGAATCCGGGACAGGGGGCGCGTGGGGCCAACGTCCTGACTTTC. Translating it yields CASRNPGQGARGANVLTF. This chain connects TRBV19 to TRBJ2-6; 12 nucleotides match TRBD1. Germline-derived CDR1 and CDR2 are LNHDA and SQIVND (reference sequence). The V gene end was trimmed by 6 bases and the J gene end by 3 bases; junction bases not matched to a gene: 9. The CDR3 contains 18 residues.

The V gene is TRBV12-5, the J gene TRBJ1-2; D might be TRBD1 (6 bases). Trimming took off 1 base at V and 3 bases at J, with 12 bases between the two ends. The germline CDR1 and CDR2 sequences are LGHNT and FRNRAP. The CDR3 sequence is 15 residues long. The CDR3 protein is CASGLARGGDYGYTF. Here the CDR3 DNA reads TGTGCTAGTGGTTTGGCTAGAGGGGGGGACTATGGCTACACCTTC. The full variable domain, completed using reference TRBV12-5 and TRBJ1-2, is DARVTQTPRHKVTEMGQEVTMRCQPILGHNTVFWYRQTMMQGLELLAYFRNRAPLDDSGMPKDRFSAEMPDATLATLKIQPSEPRDSAVYFCASGLARGGDYGYTFGSGTRLTVV.

The chain is built from TRBV29-1 and TRBJ2-5, with TRBD1 identical over 12 bases. The CDR3 runs 13 residues. Losses at the gene ends were 7 bases for V and 5 bases for J; bases not matched to a gene: 5. From germline, CDR1 is SQVTM and CDR2 ANQGSEA. As DNA, the CDR3 is TGCAGCGCCGGGACAGGGGGCGGCGAGACCCAGTACTTC. The encoded protein is CSAGTGGGETQYF.

The genes are TRBV18 and TRBJ2-7; 12 nucleotides agree with TRBD2. After removal of 0 bases from V and 4 bases from J, the junction contained 4 bases not matched to a gene. The CDR3 covers 16 residues. Germline V gives CDR1 KGHSH, CDR2 LQKENI. CDR3 nucleotides: TGTGCCAGCTCACCACCTGGACTAGCGGGAAGATACGAGCAGTACTTC. It codes for CASSPPGLAGRYEQYF.

The chain recombines TRBV2 with TRBJ1-5, with D tentatively TRBD1 (6 bases). Between the trimmed V and J ends, which lost 6 bases and 6 bases, there was a span of 21 bases. Germline CDR1 reads SNHLY; CDR2 reads FYNNEI. The CDR3 spans 16 residues. This CDR3 reads CASRGGGGGLSQPQHF. The CDR3 DNA is TGTGCCAGCAGGGGGGGAGGGGGAGGGTTAAGTCAGCCCCAGCATTTT.

The V call is TRBV5-5, the J call TRBJ2-2, with TRBD2 as a possible D gene (7 bases). This CDR3 is 19 amino acids long. V gave up 1 base and J gave up 0 bases, with 19 bases separating them. Germline lookup yields CDR1 SGHKS and CDR2 YYEKEE (reference sequence). The chain's CDR3 is CASSLRPGGEPPNTGELFF. The CDR3 bases are TGTGCCAGCAGCTTGCGGCCGGGGGGCGAACCTCCGAACACCGGGGAGCTGTTTTTT.

The DNA of the CDR3 is TGTGCCAGTAGTCGGTCCGGGACAGGGGACATTCAGTACTTC. Translating it yields CASSRSGTGDIQYF. The V call is TRBV19, the J call TRBJ2-4, with 10 positions matching TRBD1. Germline V gene data show CDR1 as LNHDA and CDR2 as SQIVND (reference sequence). This CDR3 has 14 residues. The V segment lost 5 bases and the J segment 8 bases; nucleotides outside the gene matches: 6.

This clone was found a few times. The chain recombines TRBV27 with TRBJ1-1; D possibly corresponds to TRBD1 (6 bases). The V and J ends lost 3 bases and 2 bases respectively, with 10 bases between them. The CDR3 extends over 14 amino acids. The germline CDR1 and CDR2 sequences are MNHEY and SMNVEV (reference sequence). This CDR3 is CASSLGAPNTEAFF. The CDR3 region has the DNA TGTGCCAGCAGTTTGGGGGCTCCTAACACTGAAGCTTTCTTT.

The V and J genes are TRBV2 and TRBJ1-3; no clear D. Germline values: CDR1 SNHLY, CDR2 FYNNEI. Trimming removed 5 bases at V and 0 bases at J, with 14 bases between. This CDR3 region has 16 residues. The CDR3 coding sequence is TGTGCCAGCAGTAAGCGAATCTCCCGCTCTGGAAACACCATATATTTT. This translates into CASSKRISRSGNTIYF. The entire variable domain, with the rest obtained from reference TRBV2 and TRBJ1-3, is as follows: EPEVTQTPSHQVTQMGQEVILRCVPISNHLYFYWYRQILGQKVEFLVSFYNNEISEKSEIFDDQFSVERPDGSNFTLKIRSTKLEDSAMYFCASSKRISRSGNTIYFGEGSWLTVV.

The chain joins TRBV11-2 to TRBJ2-1; no reliable D call. Germline V gene sequence: CDR1 SGHAT, CDR2 FQNNGV. The CDR3 is 14 residues long. V gave up 5 bases and J gave up 4 bases, with 12 bases separating them. The CDR3 DNA reads as TGTGCCAGCAGCGGTAGCTATGGTTACAATGAGCAGTTCTTC. Amino acid sequence: CASSGSYGYNEQFF.

The genes are TRBV5-8 and TRBJ1-5, with 10 nucleotides matching TRBD1. Trimming removed 2 bases from V and 5 bases from J; junction bases left unmatched: 7. The CDR3 contains 16 residues. In germline, CDR1 is SGHTS, CDR2 YDEGEE. In DNA form, the CDR3 reads TGTGCCAGCAGCTTCCCCATCGGGACAGGGGATCAGCCCCAGCATTTT. Its protein product is CASSFPIGTGDQPQHF.

This clone was counted a single time. This chain joins TRBV30 and TRBJ2-7, with 8 bases matching TRBD2. The CDR3 runs 12 residues. V was pared by 8 bases and J by 1 base, with 4 bases of the junction left unmatched. The germline V gene encodes CDR1 GTSNPN and CDR2 SVGIG (reference sequence). CDR3 residues: CARGGGSYEQYF. The CDR3 bases are TGTGCCCGGGGGGGAGGATCCTACGAGCAGTACTTC.

This clone was recorded once. This chain joins TRBV19 and TRBJ1-5, with 7 bases aligning to TRBD1. The germline V gene encodes CDR1 LNHDA and CDR2 SQIVND (reference sequence). V shed 6 bases, J shed 7 bases, and the junction held 9 bases outside the gene matches. The CDR3 loop spans 14 amino acids. The CDR3 protein is CASRVGTVFQPQHF. CDR3 DNA: TGTGCCAGTAGGGTCGGGACAGTTTTCCAGCCCCAGCATTTT.

V and J are TRBV5-5 and TRBJ2-5, with 8 bases lining up with TRBD1. Losses at the gene ends were 0 bases for V and 2 bases for J; bases not matched to a gene: 0. The CDR3 extends over 14 amino acids. Germline loops: CDR1 SGHKS, CDR2 YYEKEE (reference sequence). Written as DNA, the CDR3 is TGTGCCAGCAGCTTGGGACAGGGGCAAGAGACCCAGTACTTC. It encodes CASSLGQGQETQYF. Drawing the rest from reference TRBV5-5 and TRBJ2-5, the complete variable domain is DAGVTQSPTHLIKTRGQQVTLRCSPISGHKSVSWYQQVLGQGPQFIFQYYEKEERGRGNFPDRFSARQFPNYSSELNVNALLLGDSALYLCASSLGQGQETQYFGPGTRLLVL.

This clone was recorded once. This chain connects TRBV5-1 to TRBJ2-2; D is possibly TRBD1 (5 bases). Germline CDR1 reads SGHRS; CDR2 reads YFSETQ. The CDR3 covers 17 residues. With 2 bases removed from V and 1 base from J, the gap between germline ends came to 15 bases. The CDR3 bases are TGCGCCAGCAGCTTCTCTTCGCAGGGTTGGAACACCGGGGAGCTGTTTTTT. It translates to CASSFSSQGWNTGELFF.

This clone was counted once. This chain joins TRBV13 and TRBJ2-7, with 10 positions matching TRBD2. The CDR3 consists of 15 residues. V shed 2 bases, J shed 5 bases, and the junction held 6 bases outside the gene matches. Germline values: CDR1 PRHDT, CDR2 FYEKMQ (reference sequence). CDR3 loop: CASSLLSSGSDEQYF. The CDR3 region has the DNA TGTGCCAGCAGCTTATTGTCTAGCGGGAGTGACGAGCAGTACTTC.

The chain is built from TRBV9 and TRBJ1-5; possible D gene TRBD1, 6 bases. Trimming pared 4 bases from V and 3 bases from J, leaving 29 bases between. This CDR3 contains 20 residues. Germline V gene sequence: CDR1 SGDLS, CDR2 YYNGEE. CDR3 residues: CASSPRSRVTGSFFNQPQHF. As DNA, the CDR3 is TGTGCCAGCAGCCCGAGGAGTCGCGTTACAGGGTCCTTCTTCAATCAGCCCCAGCATTTT. The full variable domain, in which reference TRBV9 and TRBJ1-5 provide the parts outside the CDR3, is DSGVTQTPKHLITATGQRVTLRCSPRSGDLSVYWYQQSLDQGLQFLIQYYNGEERAKGNILERFSAQQFPDLHSELNLSSLELGDSALYFCASSPRSRVTGSFFNQPQHFGDGTRLSIL.

The chain uses TRBV10-2 and TRBJ2-3; 7 positions match TRBD2. V lost 6 bases and J lost 0; bases outside the gene matches: 3. This CDR3 has 14 amino acids. Germline V gene data show CDR1 as WSHSY and CDR2 as SAAADI. As DNA, the CDR3 is TGCGCCAGCAGGGGGAGGGGTAGCACAGATACGCAGTATTTT. Amino acid sequence: CASRGRGSTDTQYF.

The V call is TRBV11-2, the J call TRBJ2-7; 7 positions match TRBD2. This CDR3 region has 18 residues. V gave up 2 bases and J gave up 5 bases; unmatched junction bases: 18. Germline values: CDR1 SGHAT, CDR2 FQNNGV. CDR3 sequence reads: CASSLFVAASGKKNEQYF. The CDR3 DNA follows: TGTGCCAGCAGCTTATTTGTCGCGGCTAGCGGTAAAAAAAACGAGCAGTACTTC.

J is TRBJ1-1 and V is TRBV14; no clear D gene. Germline V gene data show CDR1 as SGHDN and CDR2 as FVKESK. V lost 4 bases and J 5 bases, leaving 14 bases between the germline ends. The CDR3 length is 14 residues. CDR3: CASSPIRGWTEAFF. CDR3 in DNA: TGTGCCAGCAGCCCAATCCGAGGGTGGACTGAAGCTTTCTTT. The variable domain in full, with the rest retrieved from reference TRBV14 and TRBJ1-1, is EAGVTQFPSHSVIEKGQTVTLRCDPISGHDNLYWYRRVMGKEIKFLLHFVKESKQDESGMPNNRFLAERTGGTYSTLKVQPAELEDSGVYFCASSPIRGWTEAFFGQGTRLTVV.

The V and J genes are TRBV29-1 and TRBJ1-2; D is undetermined. The CDR3 extends over 13 amino acids. V lost 2 bases to trimming and J lost 4 bases, with 11 bases between them. Germline values: CDR1 SQVTM, CDR2 ANQGSEA. As DNA, the CDR3 is TGCAGCGTTGAATCAAACAGTTTCTATGGCTACACCTTC. Its translation: CSVESNSFYGYTF.

The chain uses TRBV11-2 and TRBJ2-2, with D possibly matching TRBD2 (6 bases). V lost 3 bases to trimming and J lost 9 bases, with 8 bases between them. The CDR3 sequence is 12 residues long. CDR1 SGHAT and CDR2 FQNNGV come from the germline V gene. The CDR3 here is CASSFSGWELFF. The CDR3, as DNA: TGTGCCAGCAGCTTCAGCGGGTGGGAGCTGTTTTTT.

This clone was found once. The J gene is TRBJ1-1, the V gene TRBV7-2; no firm D call. From germline, CDR1 is SGHTA and CDR2 FQGNSA. Between the trimmed V and J ends, which lost 6 bases and 4 bases, there was a span of 9 bases. This CDR3 has 12 amino acids. CDR3 region: CASSPGRTEAFF. The CDR3 nucleotides read TGTGCCAGCAGTCCTGGCCGCACTGAAGCTTTCTTT.

This rearrangement joins TRBV4-1 to TRBJ2-2, with unresolved D. CDR1 and CDR2 from the germline V gene are MGHRA and YSYEKL. V was pared by 5 bases and J by 0 bases, with 10 bases between. The CDR3 runs to 15 residues. CDR3 DNA: TGCGCCAGCAGCGCGAGACATTCGAACACCGGGGAGCTGTTTTTT. Protein sequence: CASSARHSNTGELFF.

This clone was seen a single time. CDR3 region: CASSEGLGSAQYF. The CDR3 DNA is TGTGCCAGCAGTGAGGGACTGGGATCAGCCCAGTACTTC. The chain couples TRBV2 to TRBJ2-5; weak D call: TRBD2 (6 bases). Trimming took 3 bases from V and 9 from J, leaving 14 bases between them. Looked up from germline, CDR1 is SNHLY and CDR2 is FYNNEI. The CDR3 sequence is 13 residues long.

V usage is TRBV7-2 and J usage is TRBJ1-2, with a possible D match to TRBD1 (5 bases). The germline V gene encodes CDR1 SGHTA and CDR2 FQGNSA. This CDR3 comprises 15 residues. Trimming stripped 2 bases from V and 8 bases from J, with 18 bases between. CDR3 sequence (DNA): TGTGCCAGCAGCTTAACGGACTTCTCTGGGGGGGGCTACACCTTC. Translated, it gives CASSLTDFSGGGYTF.